This TCR beta chain came from a study of cytomegalovirus exposure and HLA in healthy donors. General study results and limits: Sequencing had likely introduced a cluster of highly shared sequence variants as an artifact.

The PCR contained 60 Vbeta and 13 Jbeta primers. Profiling relied on immunoSEQ multiplex PCR, and the TCRdb table lists in-frame clones only, not all of them. The sample records 200,000 or so clones, approximately 80% being singletons. Note on this clone: Its matching antigen is unknown.

This sequence was found in a girl aged 10-17 years in good health and CMV-seronegative. The sample comprised PBMCs.

The CDR3 loop is CASRLNRVKINSPLHF. The CDR3, as DNA: TGTGCCAGCAGGTTAAACAGGGTGAAAATTAACTCACCCCTCCACTTT. The chain combines TRBV7-8 with TRBJ1-6; D is perhaps TRBD1 (6 bases). Trimming took 6 bases from V and 10 from J, leaving 22 bases between them. CDR1 is SGHVS, CDR2 FQNEAQ, per germline. The CDR3 covers 16 residues. The full variable domain, rest sourced from reference TRBV7-8 and TRBJ1-6, is GAGVSQSPRYKVAKRGQDVALRCDPISGHVSLFWYQQALGQGPEFLTYFQNEAQLDKSGLPSDRFFAERPEGSVSTLKIQRTQQEDSAVYLCASRLNRVKINSPLHFGNGTRLTVT.